This T cell receptor (beta chain) was profiled in a study of blood T cells in healthy people across ages. Between the trimmed V and J ends, which lost 1 base and 9 bases, there was a span of 16 bases. This CDR3 spans 16 amino acids. Looked up from germline, CDR1 is SEHNR and CDR2 is FQNEAQ (reference sequence). Healthy Caucasian individuals from Russia aged 6 to 90 served as donors. A second PCR of about 6 to 11 cycles used a sample-barcoded 5' primer and a J-beta primer mix. Using its own MiXCR run on the 5' RACE reads, TCRdb lists one record per CDR3 protein. The sample consists of fewer than 750,000 distinct CDR3 sequences, 40% to 50% of them appearing once.

This rearrangement joins TRBV7-9 to TRBJ1-6; D perhaps matches TRBD1 (6 bases). The sequence came from a man of 80 years or more in good health. The sample taken for sequencing was blood. The CDR3 here is CASSLDRGSRGSPLHF. Here the CDR3 DNA reads TGTGCCAGCAGCTTAGATCGGGGGTCCAGGGGTTCACCCCTCCACTTT.